The 30 T cell receptor beta chains listed next were all sequenced from one sample in a study of response to subunit inactivated influenza vaccine. TCRdb redid the calling of the RT-PCR reads with MiXCR, one entry per CDR3 protein. The sample lists 550,000 to 600,000 distinct CDR3 sequences, about an eighth occurring once. Sequenced material: PBMCs from blood, taken on the day of vaccination. The receptors originated from a man aged 45-65 years who received an inactivated influenza vaccine.

Only a few counts were recorded for this clonotype. The V gene is TRBV29-1, the J gene TRBJ2-5, with D hard to call. The V gene lost 3 bases and the J gene lost 0 bases, with 5 bases spanning the gap. The CDR3 runs to 12 residues. Germline CDR1 is SQVTM and CDR2 is ANQGSEA. CDR3 nucleotide sequence: TGCAGCGTTGACAGGCACCAAGAGACCCAGTACTTC. It yields the protein CSVDRHQETQYF.

Details on this clonotype: A read error may be the cause here, since a much bigger clone is one base away. The V gene is TRBV6-1, the J gene TRBJ2-7, with D possibly being TRBD1 or TRBD2 (5 bases each). The V end was cut by 6 bases, the J end by 8 bases, with 17 bases between. From germline, CDR1 is MNHNS and CDR2 SASEGT. This CDR3 comprises 13 residues. The CDR3 bases are TGTGCCAGCAGCTCCGATTGGGGGACGAAGCAGTACTTC. As protein: CASSSDWGTKQYF.

This clonotype turned up a few times. The chain combines TRBV20-1 with TRBJ2-3; D call uncertain. CDR3 size: 13 residues. V lost 2 bases and J lost 3, with 9 bases in between. Germline CDR1 DFQATT, CDR2 SNEGSKA (reference sequence). The CDR3 here is CSARRVGTDTQYF. The CDR3 DNA is TGCAGTGCTAGAAGGGTCGGTACAGATACGCAGTATTTT.

V is TRBV25-1 and J is TRBJ1-1, with D unclear. Germline CDR1 and CDR2: MGHDK and SYGVNS. The CDR3 length is 11 residues. Trimming took off 7 bases at V and 2 bases at J, with 5 bases between the two ends. As DNA, the CDR3 is TGTGCCAGCATACGAAACACTGAAGCTTTCTTT. Protein product: CASIRNTEAFF.

At least ten counts were recorded for this clonotype. J is TRBJ2-5 and V is TRBV7-2; D unresolved. This CDR3 region has 13 residues. The germline V and J ends were trimmed by 1 base and 0 bases, with 3 bases remaining between them. Germline CDR1 is SGHTA and CDR2 is FQGNSA. CDR3: CASSLDNQETQYF. For the CDR3, the DNA is TGTGCCAGCAGCTTAGATAACCAAGAGACCCAGTACTTC.

The sample holds a few counts of this clonotype. The gene calls are TRBV18 and TRBJ1-3; 8 bases are a match to TRBD1. CDR1 is KGHSH, CDR2 LQKENI, per germline. The CDR3 sequence is 16 residues long. V lost 4 bases to trimming and J lost 0 bases; unmatched junction nucleotides: 5. DNA of the CDR3: TGTGCCAGCTCACGACAGGGGACGAGCTCTGGAAACACCATATATTTT. Its translation is CASSRQGTSSGNTIYF. Combining the CDR3 with reference TRBV18 and TRBJ1-3 gives the whole variable domain NAGVMQNPRHLVRRRGQEARLRCSPMKGHSHVYWYRQLPEEGLKFMVYLQKENIIDESGMPKERFSAEFPKEGPSILRIQQVVRGDSAAYFCASSRQGTSSGNTIYFGEGSWLTVV.

This clonotype was found a few times. V usage is TRBV18 and J usage is TRBJ1-2, with D possibly being TRBD1 (6 bases). The CDR3 consists of 17 residues. V dropped 3 bases and J dropped 7 bases, with 24 bases sitting between them. CDR1 is KGHSH and CDR2 is LQKENI in the germline V gene. The CDR3 reads CASSPSTSAGGPRGYTF. Here the CDR3 DNA reads TGTGCCAGCTCACCTTCGACATCTGCGGGGGGGCCGCGTGGCTACACCTTC. The variable domain in full, completed from reference TRBV18 and TRBJ1-2, reads NAGVMQNPRHLVRRRGQEARLRCSPMKGHSHVYWYRQLPEEGLKFMVYLQKENIIDESGMPKERFSAEFPKEGPSILRIQQVVRGDSAAYFCASSPSTSAGGPRGYTFGSGTRLTVV.

This clonotype was recorded at least ten times. The chain employs TRBV18 and TRBJ2-1; 8 positions match TRBD2. In germline, CDR1 is KGHSH, CDR2 LQKENI. The CDR3 is 15 residues long. The V segment lost 3 bases and the J segment 2 bases; nucleotides outside the gene matches: 3. The CDR3 nucleotides are TGTGCCAGCTCACCGTTAGCGGGACCCTACAATGAGCAGTTCTTC. The encoded protein is CASSPLAGPYNEQFF.

The chain is built from TRBV12-3 or TRBV12-4 and TRBJ1-1; no clear D. This CDR3 contains 13 residues. V gave up 2 bases and J gave up 6 bases, with 10 bases separating them. CDR3 DNA: TGTGCCAGCAGTTTAAGTGGGTCTCCTGAAGCTTTCTTT. It specifies CASSLSGSPEAFF.

The chain recombines TRBV20-1 with TRBJ2-7, with D perhaps being TRBD1 or TRBD2 (5 bases each). Per the germline V gene, CDR1 is DFQATT and CDR2 is SNEGSKA (reference sequence). There are 13 residues in the CDR3. Trimming pared 6 bases from V and 1 base from J, leaving 13 bases between. CDR3 loop: CSATPGLSYEQYF. In DNA form, the CDR3 reads TGCAGTGCAACCCCGGGGCTATCCTACGAGCAGTACTTC.

This clonotype was found many times. This rearrangement joins TRBV28 to TRBJ2-2, with TRBD1 matching 8 bases. Germline V gene sequence: CDR1 MDHEN, CDR2 SYDVKM. J was trimmed by 9 bases and V by 6 bases; bases with no gene match: 18. The CDR3 runs to 17 residues. The CDR3 coding sequence is TGTGCCAGCAGCCCCCCGTCAGGGACAGGAGGAGCTCGGGAGCTGTTTTTT. This translates into CASSPPSGTGGARELFF.

This clonotype has just a few counts. The chain couples TRBV27 to TRBJ2-3; D is unresolved. CDR3 length equals 14 residues. V was pared by 4 bases and J by 3 bases, with 11 bases between. From germline, CDR1 is MNHEY and CDR2 SMNVEV (reference sequence). The CDR3 loop reads CASSSLVSTDTQYF. In DNA, the CDR3 is TGTGCCAGCAGTTCGCTAGTTTCGACAGATACGCAGTATTTT.

This chain uses TRBV10-1 with TRBJ2-7; 9 positions agree with TRBD1. Germline values: CDR1 WNHNN, CDR2 SYGVQD (reference sequence). The CDR3 is 15 amino acids. J gave up 3 bases and V 3 bases, and 6 bases lay outside the gene matches. CDR3 DNA sequence: TGCGCCAGCAGTGACCCGGGACAGGGTTTCTACGAGCAGTACTTC. Its translation: CASSDPGQGFYEQYF.

V is TRBV20-1 and J is TRBJ2-3, with 9 bases fitting TRBD2. CDR3 length: 14 residues. CDR1 DFQATT and CDR2 SNEGSKA come from the germline V gene (reference sequence). The junction had 3 bases not matched to a gene; V was cut back by 3 bases and J by 2 bases. CDR3 bases: TGCAGTGCTAGGGGCGGGGGGGACACAGATACGCAGTATTTT. It is translated as CSARGGGDTDTQYF.

This clonotype has only a few counts. The chain carries TRBV9 and TRBJ2-5; TRBD2 matches 7 bases. Germline assignment: CDR1 SGDLS and CDR2 YYNGEE. V shed 4 bases and J 2 bases; nucleotides not matched to a gene: 11. The CDR3 spans 16 residues. CDR3 sequence: CASSREGTIAQETQYF. In DNA form, the CDR3 reads TGTGCCAGCAGCAGGGAGGGTACCATCGCTCAAGAGACCCAGTACTTC.

The chain is built from TRBV24-1 and TRBJ2-1, with 13 bases aligning to TRBD2. This CDR3 has 16 amino acids. Germline V lookup: CDR1 KGHDR, CDR2 SFDVKD. The V and J ends lost 5 bases and 9 bases, in that order; junction bases with no gene match: 9. The CDR3 reads CATSGSGLAGKGEQFF. In DNA form, the CDR3 reads TGTGCCACCAGTGGGTCGGGACTAGCGGGAAAGGGTGAGCAGTTCTTC.

The chain has TRBV5-1 and TRBJ2-7; weak D call: TRBD1 (5 bases). Trimming removed 0 bases at V and 3 bases at J, with 10 bases between. The CDR3 spans 14 residues. CDR1 is SGHRS, CDR2 YFSETQ, per germline. The CDR3 loop reads CASSLGGINYEQYF. CDR3 nucleotides: TGCGCCAGCAGCTTGGGGGGCATTAACTACGAGCAGTACTTC.

The sample holds a few counts of this clonotype. The chain has TRBV10-3 and TRBJ2-2; D uncertain. This CDR3 contains 14 residues. The V and J ends lost 7 bases and 5 bases respectively, with 14 bases between them. Germline V CDR1 and CDR2: ENHRY, SYGVKD. The CDR3 sequence: CAITSGTTTGELFF. The CDR3 nucleotides are TGTGCCATCACGAGTGGTACGACGACCGGGGAGCTGTTTTTT.

The rearrangement joins TRBV20-1 to TRBJ1-5; a possible D gene is TRBD1 (5 bases). CDR3 length equals 12 residues. Germline-derived CDR1 and CDR2 are DFQATT and SNEGSKA (reference sequence). V lost 6 bases and J 11 bases, leaving 17 bases between the germline ends. This CDR3 reads CSADTAGQTQHF. CDR3 bases: TGCAGTGCAGACACGGCAGGGCAGACCCAGCATTTT.

The genes are TRBV15 and TRBJ2-3; D not certain. The V end was cut by 1 base, the J end by 3 bases, with 5 bases between. Germline-derived CDR1 and CDR2 are LNHNV and YYDKDF (reference sequence). The CDR3 covers 13 residues. The CDR3 region has the DNA TGTGCCACCAGCAGAGTAGAAACAGATACGCAGTATTTT. It yields the protein CATSRVETDTQYF. The full variable domain, its missing parts supplied by reference TRBV15 and TRBJ2-3, is DAMVIQNPRYQVTQFGKPVTLSCSQTLNHNVMYWYQQKSSQAPKLLFHYYDKDFNNEADTPDNFQSRRPNTSFCFLDIRSPGLGDTAMYLCATSRVETDTQYFGPGTRLTVL.

The chain couples TRBV4-3 to TRBJ2-5, with a weak D call TRBD2 (5 bases). In germline, CDR1 is LGHNA, CDR2 YSLEER. The CDR3 runs 12 residues. V shed 3 bases and J shed 7 bases, with 9 bases lying between them. In DNA form, the CDR3 reads TGCGCCAGCAGCCACGGCGGAGGGACCCAGTACTTC. Amino acid sequence: CASSHGGGTQYF.

This clonotype was detected many times. The chain combines TRBV2 with TRBJ2-2; the match to TRBD1 covers 8 bases. Germline V gene lookup returns CDR1 SNHLY and CDR2 FYNNEI. This CDR3 has 16 residues. The V gene end was trimmed by 7 bases and the J gene end by 3 bases; junction bases not matched to a gene: 10. This CDR3 is CASKPKGQAYTGELFF. DNA of the CDR3: TGTGCCAGCAAGCCCAAGGGACAGGCGTACACCGGGGAGCTGTTTTTT.

CDR3 protein: CASRSLGLAGGPGNEQFF. In nucleotides, the CDR3 is TGTGCCAGCAGGTCATTAGGGCTAGCGGGAGGGCCGGGCAATGAGCAGTTCTTC. The chain combines TRBV6-2 or TRBV6-3 with TRBJ2-1; 12 positions match TRBD2. This CDR3 contains 18 residues. The germline V gene encodes CDR1 MNHEY and CDR2 SVGEGT. With 6 bases clipped from V and 6 bases from J, the junction kept 15 bases outside the gene matches.

The V call is TRBV20-1, the J call TRBJ2-2; D gene ambiguous. The length of the CDR3 is 14 residues. The germline V gene has CDR1 DFQATT and CDR2 SNEGSKA (reference sequence). Between the trimmed V and J ends, which lost 6 bases and 0 bases, there was a span of 11 bases. CDR3 residues: CSAPTGSNTGELFF. In DNA, the CDR3 is TGCAGTGCCCCGACTGGCTCGAACACCGGGGAGCTGTTTTTT.

Remarks on this clonotype: One end of the junction does not line up with germline, which may come from a read error. The J gene is TRBJ2-3, the V gene TRBV20-1; possible D gene TRBD2, 6 bases. Germline values: CDR1 DFQATT, CDR2 SNEGSKA (reference sequence). CDR3 length: 17 amino acids. CDR3 nucleotides: TGCTGTGCTAGAGATGTGGCTAGCGAAATACTAACAGATACGCAGTATTTT. It translates to CCARDVASEILTDTQYF.

This clonotype was found a few times. J is TRBJ1-1 and V is TRBV18; D remains unclear. This CDR3 has 15 amino acids. V was trimmed by 0 bases and J by 2 bases, leaving 10 bases between them. Germline V lookup: CDR1 KGHSH, CDR2 LQKENI. This CDR3 reads CASSPPAGYNTEAFF. In nucleotides, the CDR3 is TGTGCCAGCTCACCACCGGCTGGTTATAACACTGAAGCTTTCTTT.

V gene TRBV28 combines with J gene TRBJ2-7; D remains unclear. This CDR3 is 11 amino acids long. V shed 6 bases and J shed 11 bases, with 14 bases lying between them. Germline CDR1 and CDR2: MDHEN and SYDVKM. The CDR3 coding sequence is TGTGCCAGCAGCTTCGGACCTAGGGAGTACTTC. Translating it yields CASSFGPREYF.

Only a few counts were recorded for this clonotype. The rearrangement links TRBV12-3 or TRBV12-4 to TRBJ1-1; 9 positions match TRBD1. This CDR3 comprises 13 residues. The trim removed 7 bases at V and 10 bases at J, leaving 10 bases unmatched. This chain's CDR3 is CASILSQGARAFF. The CDR3 region has the DNA TGTGCCAGCATTCTATCACAGGGGGCGCGAGCTTTCTTT.

The chain combines TRBV5-1 with TRBJ2-1, with 15 bases aligning to TRBD2. In germline, CDR1 is SGHRS, CDR2 YFSETQ. The trim removed 3 bases at V and 9 bases at J, leaving 4 bases unmatched. The CDR3 contains 15 residues. The CDR3 loop is CASSSGTSGGSEQFF. In DNA, the CDR3 is TGCGCCAGCAGCTCTGGGACTAGCGGGGGGTCTGAGCAGTTCTTC.

This clonotype was counted ten times or more. J is TRBJ2-5 and V is TRBV12-3 or TRBV12-4, with a tentative D call TRBD1 (6 bases). The V end lost 5 bases, the J end lost 2 bases, and 12 bases lay between the germline ends. The CDR3 extends over 14 amino acids. This CDR3 reads CASSPMDRQETQYF. The CDR3 nucleotides are TGTGCCAGCAGTCCCATGGACAGACAAGAGACCCAGTACTTC.